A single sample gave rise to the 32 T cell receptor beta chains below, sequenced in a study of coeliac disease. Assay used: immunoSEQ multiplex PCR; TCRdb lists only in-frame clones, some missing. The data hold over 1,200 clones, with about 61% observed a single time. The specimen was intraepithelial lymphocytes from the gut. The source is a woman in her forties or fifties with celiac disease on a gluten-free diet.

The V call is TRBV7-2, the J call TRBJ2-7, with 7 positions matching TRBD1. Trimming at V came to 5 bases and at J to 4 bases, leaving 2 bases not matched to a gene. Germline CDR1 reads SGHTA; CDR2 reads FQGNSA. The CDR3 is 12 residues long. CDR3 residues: CASSLQGYEQYF. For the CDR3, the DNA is TGTGCCAGCAGCCTACAGGGGTACGAGCAGTACTTC.

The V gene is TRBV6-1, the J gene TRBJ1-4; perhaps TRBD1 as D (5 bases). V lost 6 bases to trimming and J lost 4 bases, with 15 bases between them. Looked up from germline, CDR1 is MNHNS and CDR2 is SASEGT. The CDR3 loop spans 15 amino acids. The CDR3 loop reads CASRLEQELNEKLFF. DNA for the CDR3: TGTGCCAGCAGACTCGAACAGGAACTTAATGAAAAACTGTTTTTT.

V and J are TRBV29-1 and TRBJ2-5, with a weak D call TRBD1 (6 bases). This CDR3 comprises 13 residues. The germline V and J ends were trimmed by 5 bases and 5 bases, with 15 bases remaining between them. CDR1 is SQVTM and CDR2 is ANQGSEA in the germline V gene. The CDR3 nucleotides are TGCAGCGTTTTAACAGGGTTTGGGGAGACCCAGTACTTC. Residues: CSVLTGFGETQYF.

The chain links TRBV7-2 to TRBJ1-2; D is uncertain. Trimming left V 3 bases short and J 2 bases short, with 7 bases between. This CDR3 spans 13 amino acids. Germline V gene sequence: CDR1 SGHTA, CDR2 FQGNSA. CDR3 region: CASSFLRNYGYTF. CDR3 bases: TGTGCCAGCAGCTTCCTCAGGAACTATGGCTACACCTTC.

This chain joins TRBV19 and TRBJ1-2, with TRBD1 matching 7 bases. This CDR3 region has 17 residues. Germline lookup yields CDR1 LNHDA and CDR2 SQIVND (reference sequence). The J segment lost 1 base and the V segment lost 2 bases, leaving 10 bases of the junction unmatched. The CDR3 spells CASSIRRDSVLNYGYTF. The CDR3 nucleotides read TGTGCCAGTAGTATACGCCGGGACAGCGTTCTTAACTATGGCTACACCTTC.

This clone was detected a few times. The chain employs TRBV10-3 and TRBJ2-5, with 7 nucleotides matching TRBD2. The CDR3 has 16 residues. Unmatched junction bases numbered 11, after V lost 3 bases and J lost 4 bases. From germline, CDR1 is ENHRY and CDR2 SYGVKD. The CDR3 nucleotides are TGTGCCATCAGTGATGGAACGGGGGGTGAGATAGAGACCCAGTACTTC. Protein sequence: CAISDGTGGEIETQYF.

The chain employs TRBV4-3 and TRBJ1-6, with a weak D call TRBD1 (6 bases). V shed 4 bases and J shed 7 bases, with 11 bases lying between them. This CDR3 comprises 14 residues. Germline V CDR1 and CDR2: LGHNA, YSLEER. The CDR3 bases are TGCGCCAGCAGCCCTACGGACAGCAATTCACCCCTCCACTTT. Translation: CASSPTDSNSPLHF.

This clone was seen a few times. In nucleotides, the CDR3 is TGCGCCAGCAGCTGGACTGGGGTTACAGGGGCTTTCTTT. Amino acids: CASSWTGVTGAFF. The V and J genes are TRBV5-1 and TRBJ1-1, with a possible D match to TRBD1 (6 bases). V lost 3 bases and J 11 bases, leaving 17 bases between the germline ends. Germline CDR1 reads SGHRS; CDR2 reads YFSETQ. The CDR3 spans 13 residues.

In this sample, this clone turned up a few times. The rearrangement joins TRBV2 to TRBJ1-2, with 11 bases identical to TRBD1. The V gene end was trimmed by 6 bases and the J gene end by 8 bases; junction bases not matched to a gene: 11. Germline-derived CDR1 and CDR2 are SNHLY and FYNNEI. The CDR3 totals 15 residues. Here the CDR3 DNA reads TGTGCCAGCAGACCCCCGGGACAGGGGGTGGGAGGCTACACCTTC. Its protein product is CASRPPGQGVGGYTF.

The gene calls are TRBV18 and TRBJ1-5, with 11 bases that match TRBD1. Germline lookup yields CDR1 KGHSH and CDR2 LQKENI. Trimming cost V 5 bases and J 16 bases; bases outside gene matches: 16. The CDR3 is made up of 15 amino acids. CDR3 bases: TGTGCCAGCTCAAAACGGACAGGGGGCGAATGGCCCAAACATTTT. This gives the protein CASSKRTGGEWPKHF.

The CDR3 protein is CASSFQGHNEKLFF. Here the CDR3 DNA reads TGCGCCAGCAGCTTTCAGGGTCATAATGAAAAACTGTTTTTT. The gene calls are TRBV5-1 and TRBJ1-4, with D possibly matching TRBD1 (5 bases). CDR1 is SGHRS, CDR2 YFSETQ, per germline. The CDR3 length is 14 residues. Trimming stripped 2 bases from V and 4 bases from J, with 9 bases between. Supplemented by reference TRBV5-1 and TRBJ1-4, the full variable domain reads KAGVTQTPRYLIKTRGQQVTLSCSPISGHRSVSWYQQTPGQGLQFLFEYFSETQRNKGNFPGRFSGRQFSNSRSEMNVSTLELGDSALYLCASSFQGHNEKLFFGSGTQLSVL.

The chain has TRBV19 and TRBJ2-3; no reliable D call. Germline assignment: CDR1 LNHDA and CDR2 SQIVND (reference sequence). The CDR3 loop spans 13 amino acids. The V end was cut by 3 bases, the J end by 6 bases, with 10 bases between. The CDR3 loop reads CASSILPWDTQYF. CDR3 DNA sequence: TGTGCCAGTAGTATCCTACCCTGGGATACGCAGTATTTT.

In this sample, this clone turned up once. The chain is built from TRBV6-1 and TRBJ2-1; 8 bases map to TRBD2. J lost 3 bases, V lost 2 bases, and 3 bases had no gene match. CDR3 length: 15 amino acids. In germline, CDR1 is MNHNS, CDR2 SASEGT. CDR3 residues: CASSEISGGYNEQFF. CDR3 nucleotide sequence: TGTGCCAGCAGTGAAATCAGCGGGGGCTACAATGAGCAGTTCTTC.

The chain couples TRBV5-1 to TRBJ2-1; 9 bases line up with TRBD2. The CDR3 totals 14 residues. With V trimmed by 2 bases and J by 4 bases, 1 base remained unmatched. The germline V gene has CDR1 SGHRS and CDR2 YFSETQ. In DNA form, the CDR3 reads TGCGCCAGCAGCTTTCTAGCGGGGTACAATGAGCAGTTCTTC. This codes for CASSFLAGYNEQFF. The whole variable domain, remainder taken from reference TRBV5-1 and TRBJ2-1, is KAGVTQTPRYLIKTRGQQVTLSCSPISGHRSVSWYQQTPGQGLQFLFEYFSETQRNKGNFPGRFSGRQFSNSRSEMNVSTLELGDSALYLCASSFLAGYNEQFFGPGTRLTVL.

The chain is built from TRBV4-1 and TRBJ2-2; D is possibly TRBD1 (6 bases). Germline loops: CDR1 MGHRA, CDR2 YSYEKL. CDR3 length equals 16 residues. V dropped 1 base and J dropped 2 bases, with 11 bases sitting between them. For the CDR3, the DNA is TGCGCCAGCAGCCAAGTCAAGGACAGTAACACCGGGGAGCTGTTTTTT. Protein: CASSQVKDSNTGELFF.

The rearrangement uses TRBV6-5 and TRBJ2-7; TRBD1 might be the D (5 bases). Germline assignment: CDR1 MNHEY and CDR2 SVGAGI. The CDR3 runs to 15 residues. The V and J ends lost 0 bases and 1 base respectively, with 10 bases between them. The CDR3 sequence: CASSYSLYRSYEQYF. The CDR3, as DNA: TGTGCCAGCAGTTACTCGTTGTACAGGTCCTACGAGCAGTACTTC.

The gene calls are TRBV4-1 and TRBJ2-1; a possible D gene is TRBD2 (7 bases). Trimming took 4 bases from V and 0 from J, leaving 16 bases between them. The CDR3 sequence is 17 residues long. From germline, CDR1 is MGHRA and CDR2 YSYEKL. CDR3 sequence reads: CASSPRGGSSSYNEQFF. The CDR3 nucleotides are TGCGCCAGCAGCCCAAGGGGGGGGTCGAGCTCCTACAATGAGCAGTTCTTC.

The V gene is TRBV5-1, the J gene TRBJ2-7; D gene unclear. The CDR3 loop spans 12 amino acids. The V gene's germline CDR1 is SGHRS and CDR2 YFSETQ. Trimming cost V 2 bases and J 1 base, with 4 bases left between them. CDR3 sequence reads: CASSLQSYEQYF. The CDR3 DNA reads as TGCGCCAGCAGCTTACAGTCCTACGAGCAGTACTTC.

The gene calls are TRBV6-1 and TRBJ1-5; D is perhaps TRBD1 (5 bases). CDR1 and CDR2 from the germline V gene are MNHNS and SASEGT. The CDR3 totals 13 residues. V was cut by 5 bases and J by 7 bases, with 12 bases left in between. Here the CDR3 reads CASSKYRGQPQHF. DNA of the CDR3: TGTGCCAGCAGTAAATATCGGGGGCAGCCCCAGCATTTT.

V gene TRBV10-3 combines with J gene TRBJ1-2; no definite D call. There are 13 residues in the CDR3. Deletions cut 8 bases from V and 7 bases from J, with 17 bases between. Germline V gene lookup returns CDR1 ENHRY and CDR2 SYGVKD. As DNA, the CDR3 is TGTGCCATCTTAGGAGAGGGATTCTCTGGCTACACCTTC. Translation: CAILGEGFSGYTF.

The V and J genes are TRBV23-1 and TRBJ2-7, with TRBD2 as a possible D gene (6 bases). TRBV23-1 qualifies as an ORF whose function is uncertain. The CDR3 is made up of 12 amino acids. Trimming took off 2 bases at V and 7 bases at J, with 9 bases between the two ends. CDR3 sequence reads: CASSQNGGEQYF. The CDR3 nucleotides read TGCGCCAGCAGTCAAAACGGAGGGGAGCAGTACTTC.

CDR3 nucleotides: TGTGCCAGCAGTTTAGTAGCCCCACACGGAAAGACCTATGGCTACACCTTC. Amino acids: CASSLVAPHGKTYGYTF. The chain links TRBV6-4 to TRBJ1-2; D unresolved. V was trimmed by 5 bases and J by 4 bases, leaving 23 bases between them. Germline CDR1 and CDR2: MRHNA and SNTAGT. The CDR3 has 17 residues.

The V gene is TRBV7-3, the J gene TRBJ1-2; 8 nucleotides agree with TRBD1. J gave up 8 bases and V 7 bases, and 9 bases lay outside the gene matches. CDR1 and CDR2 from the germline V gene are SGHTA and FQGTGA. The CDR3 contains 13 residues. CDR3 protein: CASTEDRAVGYTF. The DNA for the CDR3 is TGTGCCAGCACCGAGGACAGGGCGGTCGGCTACACCTTC.

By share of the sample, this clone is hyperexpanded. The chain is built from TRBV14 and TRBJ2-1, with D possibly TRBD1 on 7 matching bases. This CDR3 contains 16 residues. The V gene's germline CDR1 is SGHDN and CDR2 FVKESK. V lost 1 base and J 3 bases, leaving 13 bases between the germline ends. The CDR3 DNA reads TGTGCCAGCAGCCAAGGTCAGGGGGGATTCTACAATGAGCAGTTCTTC. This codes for CASSQGQGGFYNEQFF.

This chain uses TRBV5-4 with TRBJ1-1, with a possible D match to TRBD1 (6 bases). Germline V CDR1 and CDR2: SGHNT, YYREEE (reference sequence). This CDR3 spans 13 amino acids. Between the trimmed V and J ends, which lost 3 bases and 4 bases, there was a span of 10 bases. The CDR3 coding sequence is TGTGCCAGCAGCTCTCCAGGGGTCACTGAAGCTTTCTTT. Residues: CASSSPGVTEAFF.

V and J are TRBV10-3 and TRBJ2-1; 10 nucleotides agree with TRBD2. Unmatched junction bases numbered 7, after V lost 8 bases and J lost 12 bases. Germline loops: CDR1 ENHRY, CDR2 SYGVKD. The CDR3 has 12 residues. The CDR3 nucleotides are TGTGCCATCGTAGCTAGCGGGGGTGGGCAGTTCTTC. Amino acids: CAIVASGGGQFF.

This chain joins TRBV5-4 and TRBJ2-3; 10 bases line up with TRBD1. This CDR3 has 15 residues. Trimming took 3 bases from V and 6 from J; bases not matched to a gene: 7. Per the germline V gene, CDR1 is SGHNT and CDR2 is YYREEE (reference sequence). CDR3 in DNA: TGTGCCAGCAGCTCAAGACAGGGGGCATACGATACGCAGTATTTT. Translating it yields CASSSRQGAYDTQYF.

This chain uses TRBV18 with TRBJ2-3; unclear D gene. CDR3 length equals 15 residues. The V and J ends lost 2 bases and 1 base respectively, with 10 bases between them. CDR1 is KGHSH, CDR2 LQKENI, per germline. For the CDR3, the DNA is TGTGCCAGCTCACCAATCCAAGCCCGCACAGATACGCAGTATTTT. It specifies CASSPIQARTDTQYF.

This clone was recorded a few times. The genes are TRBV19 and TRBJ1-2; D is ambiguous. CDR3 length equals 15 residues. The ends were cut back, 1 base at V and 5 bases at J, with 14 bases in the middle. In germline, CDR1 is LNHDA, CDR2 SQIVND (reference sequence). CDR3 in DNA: TGTGCCAGTAGTATAGGGACTCCGGTCCCTTATGGCTACACCTTC. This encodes CASSIGTPVPYGYTF.

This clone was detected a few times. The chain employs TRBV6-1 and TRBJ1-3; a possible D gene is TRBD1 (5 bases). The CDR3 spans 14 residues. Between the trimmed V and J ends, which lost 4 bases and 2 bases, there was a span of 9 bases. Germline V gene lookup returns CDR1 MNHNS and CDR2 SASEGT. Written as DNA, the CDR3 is TGTGCCAGCAGTGCGCAGGGTCCTGGAAACACCATATATTTT. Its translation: CASSAQGPGNTIYF.

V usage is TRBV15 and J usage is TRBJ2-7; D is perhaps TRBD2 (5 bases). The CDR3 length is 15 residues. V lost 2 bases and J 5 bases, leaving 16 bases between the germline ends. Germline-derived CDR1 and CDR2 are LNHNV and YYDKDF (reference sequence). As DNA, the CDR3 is TGTGCCACCAGCAGAAATACTCGACGGGGAGACGAGCAGTACTTC. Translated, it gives CATSRNTRRGDEQYF.

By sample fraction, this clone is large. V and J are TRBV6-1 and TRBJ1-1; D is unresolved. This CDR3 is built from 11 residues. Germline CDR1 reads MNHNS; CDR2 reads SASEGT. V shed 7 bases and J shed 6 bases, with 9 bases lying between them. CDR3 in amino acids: CASKDNSEAFF. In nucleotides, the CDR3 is TGTGCCAGCAAAGACAACTCTGAAGCTTTCTTT.